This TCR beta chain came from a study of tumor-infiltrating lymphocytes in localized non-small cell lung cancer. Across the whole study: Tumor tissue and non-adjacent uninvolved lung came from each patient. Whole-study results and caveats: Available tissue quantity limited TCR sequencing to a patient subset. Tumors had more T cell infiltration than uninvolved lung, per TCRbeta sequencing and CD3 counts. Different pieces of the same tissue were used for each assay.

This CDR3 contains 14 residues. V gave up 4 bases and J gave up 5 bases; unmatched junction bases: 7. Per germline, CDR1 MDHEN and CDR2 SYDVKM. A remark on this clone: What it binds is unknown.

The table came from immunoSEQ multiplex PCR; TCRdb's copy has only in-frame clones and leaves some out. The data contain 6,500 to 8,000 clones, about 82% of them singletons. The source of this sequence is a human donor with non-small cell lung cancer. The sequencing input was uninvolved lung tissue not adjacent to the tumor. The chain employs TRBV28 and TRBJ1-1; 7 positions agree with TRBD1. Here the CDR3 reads CASSSMTGRTEAFF. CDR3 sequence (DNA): TGTGCCAGCAGTTCCATGACAGGGAGGACTGAAGCTTTCTTT.